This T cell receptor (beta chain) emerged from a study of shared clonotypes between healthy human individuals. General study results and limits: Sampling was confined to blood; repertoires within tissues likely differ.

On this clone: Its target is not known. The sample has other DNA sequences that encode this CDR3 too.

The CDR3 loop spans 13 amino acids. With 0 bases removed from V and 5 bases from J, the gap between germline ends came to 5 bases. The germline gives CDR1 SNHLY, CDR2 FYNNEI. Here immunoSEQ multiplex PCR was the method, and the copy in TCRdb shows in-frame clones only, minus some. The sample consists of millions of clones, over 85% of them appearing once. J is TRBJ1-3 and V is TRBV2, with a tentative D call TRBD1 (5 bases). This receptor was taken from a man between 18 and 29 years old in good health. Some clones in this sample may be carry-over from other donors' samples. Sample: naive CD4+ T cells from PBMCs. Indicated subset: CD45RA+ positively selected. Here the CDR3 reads CASSEAGRNTIYF. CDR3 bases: TGTGCCAGCAGTGAAGCGGGACGAAACACCATATATTTT.